Each of the 20 T cell receptor beta chains below was sequenced from the same sample in a study of circulating CD8 cells and anti-PD-1 response in melanoma. Using 15 ng of total RNA, TCR libraries were made with the QIAseq Immune Repertoire TCR panel. TCRdb reanalysed the reads using MiXCR and keeps one entry per CDR3 protein. The sample carries about 670 distinct CDR3 sequences, around 5% recorded once. Sorting of live CD3+CD8+TCRalphabeta+ cells by PD-1 and/or TIGIT gave four subsets. Specimen: CD8+ T cells from PBMCs, collected at baseline or after one month of anti-PD-1 therapy (not recorded which). All receptors derive from a human donor with melanoma.

Sample share makes this clonotype medium-sized. This may be a read error, as it is one base from a much larger clone. In DNA form, the CDR3 reads TGTGCCAGCAGTGACTCACTAGCGGAGAACAATGAGCGGTTCTTC. Protein sequence: CASSDSLAENNERFF. V is TRBV2 and J is TRBJ2-1; TRBD2 matches at 8 bases. CDR1 and CDR2 from the germline V gene are SNHLY and FYNNEI. The CDR3 runs 15 residues. The variable domain in full, completed from reference TRBV2 and TRBJ2-1, reads EPEVTQTPSHQVTQMGQEVILRCVPISNHLYFYWYRQILGQKVEFLVSFYNNEISEKSEIFDDQFSVERPDGSNFTLKIRSTKLEDSAMYFCASSDSLAENNERFFGPGTRLTVL.

This clonotype is deemed medium-sized (0.01 to 0.1%). V usage is TRBV28 and J usage is TRBJ1-5; no firm D call. V dropped 7 bases and J dropped 0 bases, with 7 bases sitting between them. From germline, CDR1 is MDHEN and CDR2 SYDVKM. This CDR3 is built from 13 residues. CDR3 nucleotide sequence: TGTGCCAGCACGGAGTATAGCAATCAGCCCCAGCATTTT. Translation gives CASTEYSNQPQHF.

A word on this clonotype: A much bigger clone sits one base away, suggesting this may be a read error. The genes are TRBV20-1 and TRBJ2-1; unclear D gene. CDR3 length: 12 amino acids. Trimming took off 3 bases at V and 2 bases at J, with 5 bases between the two ends. The germline V gene has CDR1 DFQATT and CDR2 SNEGSKA (reference sequence). As DNA, the CDR3 is TGCAGTGCTAGCAGTACCTACAATGAGCAGTTCTTC. Its protein product is CSASSTYNEQFF.

Relative to its sample, this clonotype is medium-sized. The rearrangement links TRBV27 to TRBJ2-1; D not certain. Germline V gives CDR1 MNHEY, CDR2 SMNVEV (reference sequence). The CDR3 runs 11 residues. V lost 11 bases and J lost 4, with 9 bases in between. The CDR3 here is CAVRAYNEQFF. The CDR3 DNA sequence: TGTGCCGTAAGGGCGTACAATGAGCAGTTCTTC.

By proportion, this clonotype is large. The chain links TRBV5-4 to TRBJ2-7; D tentatively reads TRBD1 or TRBD2 (6 bases each). The CDR3 runs 15 residues. CDR1 is SGHNT and CDR2 is YYREEE in the germline V gene (reference sequence). Trimming stripped 4 bases from V and 2 bases from J, with 16 bases between. The CDR3 nucleotides read TGTGCCAGCAGCCCCGAAGGGGGGTTCACCTACGAGCAGTACTTC. Protein product: CASSPEGGFTYEQYF. Complete variable domain (other parts from reference TRBV5-4 and TRBJ2-7): ETGVTQSPTHLIKTRGQQVTLRCSSQSGHNTVSWYQQALGQGPQFIFQYYREEENGRGNFPPRFSGLQFPNYSSELNVNALELDDSALYLCASSPEGGFTYEQYFGPGTRLTVT.

A note on this clonotype: This sequence is one base from a far larger clone and is likely a read error. V and J are TRBV28 and TRBJ2-1; TRBD2 matches 7 bases. The CDR3 extends over 14 amino acids. Germline V gene sequence: CDR1 MDHEN, CDR2 SYDVKM. V lost 5 bases and J lost 10; bases outside the gene matches: 11. The CDR3 spells CASSRRTSPYEQFF. Here the CDR3 DNA reads TGTGCCAGCAGTCGAAGGACTAGTCCCTACGAGCAGTTCTTC.

This clonotype was seen only a few times. A read error may account for a junction end that differs from germline. This rearrangement joins TRBV4-1 to TRBJ1-1; TRBD1 might be the D (6 bases). Germline CDR1 reads MGHRA; CDR2 reads YSYEKL. There are 16 residues in the CDR3. CDR3 nucleotides: TGCGCCAGCGGCCAAATGGGGCAGGGGACGAACACTGAAGCTTTCTTT. It specifies CASGQMGQGTNTEAFF.

By share, this clonotype counts as medium-sized. V usage is TRBV27 and J usage is TRBJ2-3, with a tentative D call TRBD2 (5 bases). The germline V gene encodes CDR1 MNHEY and CDR2 SMNVEV (reference sequence). This CDR3 spans 17 amino acids. Trimming removed 6 bases at V and 5 bases at J, with 24 bases between. Here the CDR3 reads CASSIPPPSRFGDTQYF. CDR3 sequence (DNA): TGTGCCAGCAGCATCCCGCCCCCTAGCCGCTTTGGAGATACGCAGTATTTT.

Within the sample, this clonotype is large. The chain joins TRBV27 to TRBJ1-5; no definite D call. The CDR3 consists of 15 residues. Trimming removed 3 bases at V and 0 bases at J, with 9 bases between. The germline CDR1 and CDR2 sequences are MNHEY and SMNVEV (reference sequence). The CDR3 loop reads CASSLIPYSNQPQHF. CDR3 in DNA: TGTGCCAGCAGTTTGATTCCGTATAGCAATCAGCCCCAGCATTTT.

This clonotype is large within its sample. The chain links TRBV27 to TRBJ1-1; maybe TRBD1 (6 bases). The CDR3 runs 13 residues. Germline V gene data show CDR1 as MNHEY and CDR2 as SMNVEV (reference sequence). V was shortened by 5 bases and J by 4 bases, with 11 bases between the two germline ends. The CDR3: CASSPAGATEAFF. CDR3 sequence (DNA): TGTGCCAGCAGTCCGGCGGGGGCCACTGAAGCTTTCTTT.

This clonotype counts as medium-sized. This rearrangement joins TRBV11-2 to TRBJ2-3; a possible D gene is TRBD2 (7 bases). Trimming took 3 bases from V and 4 from J, leaving 17 bases between them. The germline V gene has CDR1 SGHAT and CDR2 FQNNGV. This CDR3 region has 16 residues. The CDR3 is CASSLTAGALSDTQYF. Here the CDR3 DNA reads TGTGCCAGCAGCTTGACTGCGGGGGCGCTTTCAGATACGCAGTATTTT. Complete variable domain (other parts from reference TRBV11-2 and TRBJ2-3): EAGVAQSPRYKIIEKRQSVAFWCNPISGHATLYWYQQILGQGPKLLIQFQNNGVVDDSQLPKDRFSAERLKGVDSTLKIQPAKLEDSAVYLCASSLTAGALSDTQYFGPGTRLTVL.

This clonotype is judged large. The rearrangement joins TRBV9 to TRBJ1-1; D is unresolved. The CDR3 has 13 amino acids. The V and J ends lost 0 bases and 4 bases respectively, with 7 bases between them. Per germline, CDR1 SGDLS and CDR2 YYNGEE. CDR3 loop: CASSVGWATEAFF. For the CDR3, the DNA is TGTGCCAGCAGCGTAGGGTGGGCCACTGAAGCTTTCTTT.

This clonotype is labeled medium-sized. The chain recombines TRBV27 with TRBJ2-5, with 9 bases identical to TRBD1. J lost 3 bases, V lost 3 bases, and 8 bases had no gene match. This CDR3 region has 16 residues. Germline V gene lookup returns CDR1 MNHEY and CDR2 SMNVEV (reference sequence). The CDR3 nucleotides are TGTGCCAGCAGTTTGCGACCGGGACAGGGAAAAGAGACCCAGTACTTC. Its translation is CASSLRPGQGKETQYF.

Sample share makes this clonotype medium-sized. This chain links TRBV29-1 with TRBJ2-7; D is unresolved. Trimming left V 2 bases short and J 2 bases short, with 13 bases between. This CDR3 comprises 14 residues. The germline V gene has CDR1 SQVTM and CDR2 ANQGSEA. The CDR3 sequence is CSVENWESPYEQYF. CDR3 DNA sequence: TGCAGCGTTGAAAACTGGGAATCACCCTACGAGCAGTACTTC.

By proportion, this clonotype is large. The chain employs TRBV5-4 and TRBJ1-5, with a weak D call TRBD1 (6 bases). The CDR3 is 14 residues long. The germline V gene has CDR1 SGHNT and CDR2 YYREEE (reference sequence). Trimming cost V 3 bases and J 5 bases, with 12 bases left between them. CDR3 amino acids: CASSSGQSDQPQHF. In DNA, the CDR3 is TGTGCCAGCAGCTCCGGACAGAGTGATCAGCCCCAGCATTTT.

By sample fraction, this clonotype is medium-sized. The conserved final phenylalanine or tryptophan is absent from the CDR3, which likely points to a read error. The CDR3 sequence: CASSKAGYSYNEQFS. CDR3 sequence (DNA): TGTGCCAGCTCAAAAGCAGGATACTCCTACAATGAGCAGTTCTCC. The rearrangement joins TRBV18 to TRBJ2-1, with no clear D. In germline, CDR1 is KGHSH, CDR2 LQKENI. V lost 5 bases and J 0 bases, leaving 11 bases between the germline ends. This CDR3 spans 15 amino acids.

This clonotype is labeled medium-sized (0.01 to 0.1%). CDR3 DNA sequence: TGCAGCGCCACTGAGGGACTAGCGGACTACAATGAGCAGTTCTTC. It codes for CSATEGLADYNEQFF. The chain links TRBV29-1 to TRBJ2-1, with 11 bases that match TRBD2. V lost 7 bases, J lost 3 bases, and 8 bases stayed unmatched. From germline, CDR1 is SQVTM and CDR2 ANQGSEA. There are 15 residues in the CDR3.

This clonotype is judged medium-sized. The CDR3 DNA is TGCAGTGCCCGGACAGGGGGGTCGTACGAGCAGTACTTC. The encoded protein is CSARTGGSYEQYF. The chain joins TRBV20-1 to TRBJ2-7, with 10 bases aligning to TRBD1. Germline assignment: CDR1 DFQATT and CDR2 SNEGSKA (reference sequence). The V segment lost 6 bases and the J segment 4 bases; nucleotides outside the gene matches: 6. This CDR3 spans 13 amino acids.

By share of the sample, this clonotype is large. The gene calls are TRBV24-1 and TRBJ2-7; D is unresolved. V lost 7 bases, J lost 2 bases, and 5 bases lay in between. Germline loops: CDR1 KGHDR, CDR2 SFDVKD. The CDR3 spans 11 residues. DNA of the CDR3: TGTGCCACCAGCTCCGCCTACGAGCAGTACTTC. Translating it yields CATSSAYEQYF.

By frequency in the sample, this clonotype is medium-sized. The gene calls are TRBV7-9 and TRBJ2-3, with 15 bases identical to TRBD2. V lost 5 bases and J lost 3; bases outside the gene matches: 6. This CDR3 spans 17 amino acids. Germline CDR1 reads SEHNR; CDR2 reads FQNEAQ (reference sequence). CDR3: CASSGLAGGLGTDTQYF. CDR3 sequence (DNA): TGTGCCAGCAGCGGACTAGCGGGGGGGCTAGGGACAGATACGCAGTATTTT.